This paragraph reports one T cell receptor beta chain. TCRdb keeps only in-frame clones here, not all; method: immunoSEQ multiplex PCR. The data hold some 130,000 clones, with around 81% observed a single time. These data originate in a study of blood T cell repertoires in COVID-19. Background on the study: T cells, B-cell-depleted T cells, or PBMCs provided the cDNA or gDNA that served as material.

The sequenced sample consisted of peripheral blood. This clonotype was sampled from a man aged 40-49 years with active or convalescent COVID-19.

In DNA form, the CDR3 reads TGTGCCAGCAGCCGGGGTAGCGGGGGCCTCGGGGATACGCAGTATTTT. As protein: CASSRGSGGLGDTQYF. The chain joins TRBV4-2 to TRBJ2-3; 9 positions match TRBD2. V shed 4 bases, J shed 6 bases, and the junction held 11 bases outside the gene matches. This CDR3 is 16 amino acids long. The germline gives CDR1 LGHNA, CDR2 YNFKEQ.